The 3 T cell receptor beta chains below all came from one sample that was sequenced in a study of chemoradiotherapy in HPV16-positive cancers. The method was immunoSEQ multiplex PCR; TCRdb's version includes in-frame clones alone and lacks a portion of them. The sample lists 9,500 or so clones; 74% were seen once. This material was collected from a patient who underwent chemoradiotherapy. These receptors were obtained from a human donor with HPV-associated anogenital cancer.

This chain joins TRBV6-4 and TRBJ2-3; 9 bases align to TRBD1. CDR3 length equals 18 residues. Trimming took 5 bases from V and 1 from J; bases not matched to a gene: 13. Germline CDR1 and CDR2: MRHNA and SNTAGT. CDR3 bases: TGTGCCAGCAGTCCGAAAAAATCGACAGGGGGTCGCACAGATACGCAGTATTTT. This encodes CASSPKKSTGGRTDTQYF.

The CDR3 here is CASSVVSGDNEQFF. CDR3 DNA sequence: TGTGCCAGCAGCGTAGTAAGCGGGGACAATGAGCAGTTCTTC. The J gene is TRBJ2-1, the V gene TRBV9; TRBD2 matches at 7 bases. CDR1 is SGDLS and CDR2 is YYNGEE in the germline V gene. The length of the CDR3 is 14 residues. V lost 0 bases and J lost 5; bases outside the gene matches: 2.

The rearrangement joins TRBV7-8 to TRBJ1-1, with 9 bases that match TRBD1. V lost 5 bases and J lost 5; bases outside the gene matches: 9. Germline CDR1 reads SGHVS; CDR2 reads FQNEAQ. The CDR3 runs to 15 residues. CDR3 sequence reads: CASSPGGQGGTEAFF. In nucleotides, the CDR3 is TGTGCCAGCAGCCCAGGGGGACAGGGCGGAACTGAAGCTTTCTTT.